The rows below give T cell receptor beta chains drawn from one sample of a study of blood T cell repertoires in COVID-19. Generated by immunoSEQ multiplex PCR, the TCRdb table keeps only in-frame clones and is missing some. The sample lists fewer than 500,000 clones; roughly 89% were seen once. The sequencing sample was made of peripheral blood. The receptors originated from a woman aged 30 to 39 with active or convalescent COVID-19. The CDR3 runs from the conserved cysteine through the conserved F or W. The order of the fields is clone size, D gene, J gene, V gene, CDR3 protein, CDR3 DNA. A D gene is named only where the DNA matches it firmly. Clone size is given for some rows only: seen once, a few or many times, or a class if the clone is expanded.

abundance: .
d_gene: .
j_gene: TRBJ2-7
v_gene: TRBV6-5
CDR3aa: CASSQDPTSQVEQYF
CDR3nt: TGTGCCAGCAGTCAGGACCCGACTAGTCAGGTCGAGCAGTACTTC

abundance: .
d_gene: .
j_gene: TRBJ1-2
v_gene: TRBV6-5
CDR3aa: CASSLPSGTNYGYTF
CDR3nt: TGTGCCAGCAGTCTGCCCTCCGGGACAAACTATGGCTACACCTTC

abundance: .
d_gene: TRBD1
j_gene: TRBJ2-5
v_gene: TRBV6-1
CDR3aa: CASSETGGQETQYF
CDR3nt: TGTGCCAGCAGTGAGACAGGGGGACAAGAGACCCAGTACTTC

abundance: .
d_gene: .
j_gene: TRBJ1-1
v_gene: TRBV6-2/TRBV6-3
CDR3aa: CASSYSWQNTEAFF
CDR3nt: TGTGCCAGCAGTTACTCTTGGCAAAACACTGAAGCTTTCTTT

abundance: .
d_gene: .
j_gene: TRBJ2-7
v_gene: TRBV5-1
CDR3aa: CASSSIGHSIYEQYF
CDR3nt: TGCGCCAGCAGCTCGATCGGACACAGTATCTACGAGCAGTACTTC

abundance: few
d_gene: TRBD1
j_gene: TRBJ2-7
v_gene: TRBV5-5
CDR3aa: CASSWGQTQTSWGFFDEQYF
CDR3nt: TGTGCCAGCAGCTGGGGACAGACTCAAACCTCCTGGGGGTTTTTCGACGAGCAGTACTTC

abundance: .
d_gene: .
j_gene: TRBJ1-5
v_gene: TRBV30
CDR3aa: CAWSEGQPRGPQHF
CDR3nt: TGTGCCTGGAGTGAAGGACAGCCTCGGGGACCCCAGCATTTT

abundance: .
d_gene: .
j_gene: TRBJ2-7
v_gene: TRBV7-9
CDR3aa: CASSLGTTYEQYF
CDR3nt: TGTGCCAGCAGCTTAGGGACAACCTACGAGCAGTACTTC

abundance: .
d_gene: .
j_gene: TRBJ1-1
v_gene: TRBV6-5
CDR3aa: CASSYSRWEMNTEAFF
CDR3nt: TGTGCCAGCAGTTACTCGAGGTGGGAGATGAACACTGAAGCTTTCTTT

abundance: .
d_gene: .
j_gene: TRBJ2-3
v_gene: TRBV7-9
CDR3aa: CASSFGTNTQYF
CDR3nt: TGTGCCAGCAGCTTCGGGACAAATACGCAGTATTTT

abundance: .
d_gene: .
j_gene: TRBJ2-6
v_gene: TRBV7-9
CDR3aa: CASSLVEVPGANVLTF
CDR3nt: TGTGCCAGCAGCTTAGTCGAGGTACCTGGGGCCAACGTCCTGACTTTC

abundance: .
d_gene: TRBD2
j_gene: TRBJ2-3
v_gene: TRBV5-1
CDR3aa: CASSRSGDASDTQYF
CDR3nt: TGCGCCAGCAGTCGCAGCGGGGACGCCTCCGATACGCAGTATTTT

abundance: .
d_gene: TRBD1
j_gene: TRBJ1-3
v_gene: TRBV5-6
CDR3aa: CASRMTGAGNTIYF
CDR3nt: TGTGCCAGCAGGATGACAGGGGCTGGAAACACCATATATTTT

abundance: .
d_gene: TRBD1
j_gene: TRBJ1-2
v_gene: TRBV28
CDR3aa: CASSPGQGAYGYTF
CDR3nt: TGTGCCAGCAGCCCGGGACAGGGGGCTTATGGCTACACCTTC

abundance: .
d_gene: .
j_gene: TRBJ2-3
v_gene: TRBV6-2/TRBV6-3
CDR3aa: CASSYSRRVVASATDTQYF
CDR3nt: TGTGCCAGCAGTTACTCGAGGCGCGTAGTGGCTAGTGCCACAGATACGCAGTATTTT

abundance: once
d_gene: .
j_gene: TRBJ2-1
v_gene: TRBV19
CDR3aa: CASSIFFDEQFF
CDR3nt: TGTGCCAGTAGTATCTTTTTCGATGAGCAGTTCTTC

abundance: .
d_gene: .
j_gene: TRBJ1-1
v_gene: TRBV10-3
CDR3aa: CAISEYRVRQGKANTEAFF
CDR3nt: TGTGCCATCAGTGAGTATCGGGTGAGGCAGGGGAAGGCGAACACTGAAGCTTTCTTT

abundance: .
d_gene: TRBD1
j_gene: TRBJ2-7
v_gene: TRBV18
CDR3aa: CASSQQGDSYEQYF
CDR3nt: TGTGCCAGCTCACAGCAGGGGGACAGCTACGAGCAGTACTTC

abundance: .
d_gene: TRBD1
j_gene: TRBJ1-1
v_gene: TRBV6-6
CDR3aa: CASSYETGTARAFF
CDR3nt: TGTGCCAGCAGTTACGAGACAGGGACAGCACGAGCTTTCTTT

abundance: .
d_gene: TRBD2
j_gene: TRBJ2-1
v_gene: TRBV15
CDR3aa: CATSGPTGTSGSNEQFF
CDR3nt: TGTGCCACCAGCGGCCCCACGGGGACTAGCGGGAGTAATGAGCAGTTCTTC

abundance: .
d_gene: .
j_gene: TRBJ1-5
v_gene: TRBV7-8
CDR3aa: CASSLEELYSNQPQHF
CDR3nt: TGTGCCAGCAGCTTAGAGGAGTTATATAGCAATCAGCCCCAGCATTTT

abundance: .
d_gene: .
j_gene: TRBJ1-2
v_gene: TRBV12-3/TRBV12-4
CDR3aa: CASSSSGPYGYTF
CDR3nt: TGTGCCAGCAGTTCGTCAGGGCCCTATGGCTACACCTTC

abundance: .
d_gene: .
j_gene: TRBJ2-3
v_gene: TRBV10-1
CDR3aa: CASSKLRAGQTDTQYF
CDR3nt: TGCGCCAGCAGTAAACTTAGAGCGGGACAAACAGATACGCAGTATTTT

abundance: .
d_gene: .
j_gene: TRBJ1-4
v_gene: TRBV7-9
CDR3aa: CASSLSEGTNEKLFF
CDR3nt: TGTGCCAGCAGCTTATCTGAGGGAACTAATGAAAAACTGTTTTTT

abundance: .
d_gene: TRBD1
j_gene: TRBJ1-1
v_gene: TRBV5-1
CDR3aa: CASNAGTGGEAFF
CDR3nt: TGCGCCAGCAACGCCGGGACAGGGGGTGAAGCTTTCTTT

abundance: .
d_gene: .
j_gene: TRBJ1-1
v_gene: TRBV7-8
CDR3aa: CASSALGNTEAFF
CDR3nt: TGTGCCAGCAGCGCGCTAGGTAACACTGAAGCTTTCTTT

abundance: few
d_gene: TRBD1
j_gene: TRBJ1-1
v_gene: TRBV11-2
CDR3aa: CASSSRWAGGNTEAFF
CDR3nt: TGTGCCAGCAGCTCCCGGTGGGCAGGGGGGAACACTGAAGCTTTCTTT

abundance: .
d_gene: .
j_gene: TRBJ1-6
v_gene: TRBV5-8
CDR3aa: CASSSRGSYNSPLHF
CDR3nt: TGTGCCAGCAGCTCTAGGGGGTCGTATAATTCACCCCTCCACTTT

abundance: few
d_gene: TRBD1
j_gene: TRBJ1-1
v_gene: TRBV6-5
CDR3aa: CASRRMDRHTEAFF
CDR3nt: TGTGCCAGCAGGCGGATGGACAGGCACACTGAAGCTTTCTTT

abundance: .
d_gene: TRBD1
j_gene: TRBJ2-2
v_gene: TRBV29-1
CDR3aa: CSVKLGTENTGELFF
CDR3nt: TGCAGCGTTAAACTCGGGACAGAAAACACCGGGGAGCTGTTTTTT

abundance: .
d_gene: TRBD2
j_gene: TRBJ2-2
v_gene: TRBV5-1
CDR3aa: CASSLGAGGPNTGELFF
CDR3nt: TGCGCCAGCAGCTTGGGAGCGGGGGGACCCAACACCGGGGAGCTGTTTTTT

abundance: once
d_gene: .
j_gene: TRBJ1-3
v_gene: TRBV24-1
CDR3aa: CATSLGRRGNTIYF
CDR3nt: TGTGCCACCAGTCTGGGTAGGAGAGGAAACACCATATATTTT

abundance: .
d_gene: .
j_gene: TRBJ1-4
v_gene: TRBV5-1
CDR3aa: CASSLGGGDEKLFF
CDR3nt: TGCGCCAGCAGCTTGGGAGGGGGAGATGAAAAACTGTTTTTT

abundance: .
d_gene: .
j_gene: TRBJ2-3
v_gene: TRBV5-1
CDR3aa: CASSSPAADTQYF
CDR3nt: TGCGCCAGCAGCTCCCCAGCGGCAGATACGCAGTATTTT

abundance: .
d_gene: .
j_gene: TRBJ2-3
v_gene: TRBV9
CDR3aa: CASSVEKRLHTQYF
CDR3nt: TGTGCCAGCAGCGTAGAAAAGCGGCTTCATACGCAGTATTTT

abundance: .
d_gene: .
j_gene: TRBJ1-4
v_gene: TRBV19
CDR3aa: CASSIADSSSEKLFF
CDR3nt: TGTGCCAGTAGTATCGCCGACAGTTCGAGTGAAAAACTGTTTTTT

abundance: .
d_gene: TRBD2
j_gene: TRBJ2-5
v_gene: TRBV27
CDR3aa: CASSSGPSGGGQETQYF
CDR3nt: TGTGCCAGCAGTTCAGGGCCCTCGGGAGGCGGCCAAGAGACCCAGTACTTC

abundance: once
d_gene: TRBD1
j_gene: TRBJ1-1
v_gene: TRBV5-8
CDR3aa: CASSPRGLPNTEAFF
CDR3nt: TGTGCCAGCAGCCCGAGGGGGCTTCCGAACACTGAAGCTTTCTTT

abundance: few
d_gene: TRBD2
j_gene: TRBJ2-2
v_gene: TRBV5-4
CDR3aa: CASSFDQGTSVTGELFF
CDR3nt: TGTGCCAGCAGCTTCGATCAGGGGACTAGCGTCACCGGGGAGCTGTTTTTT

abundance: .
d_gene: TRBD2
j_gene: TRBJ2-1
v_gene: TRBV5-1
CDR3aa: CASSLLSGGVYNEQFF
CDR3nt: TGCGCCAGCAGCTTGCTTAGCGGGGGTGTCTACAATGAGCAGTTCTTC

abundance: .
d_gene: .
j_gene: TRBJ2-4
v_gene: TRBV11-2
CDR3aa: CASSPPAVAPAKNIQYF
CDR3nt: TGTGCCAGCAGCCCCCCGGCGGTCGCCCCAGCCAAAAACATTCAGTACTTC

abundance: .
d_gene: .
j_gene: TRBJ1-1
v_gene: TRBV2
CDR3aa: CAISTWGEAFF
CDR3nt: TGTGCCATCAGTACTTGGGGCGAAGCTTTCTTT

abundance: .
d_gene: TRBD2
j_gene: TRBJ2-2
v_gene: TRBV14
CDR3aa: CASSQGASGSTGELFF
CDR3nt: TGTGCCAGCAGCCAAGGGGCTAGCGGGAGCACCGGGGAGCTGTTTTTT

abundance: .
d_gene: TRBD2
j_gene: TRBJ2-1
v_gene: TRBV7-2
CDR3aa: CASSPGLAGSLHNEQFF
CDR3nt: TGTGCCAGCAGCCCGGGACTAGCGGGATCTCTACACAATGAGCAGTTCTTC

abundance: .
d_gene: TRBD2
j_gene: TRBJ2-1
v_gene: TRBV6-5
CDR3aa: CASSSGVPYNEQFF
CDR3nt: TGTGCCAGTAGTAGCGGGGTCCCCTACAATGAGCAGTTCTTC

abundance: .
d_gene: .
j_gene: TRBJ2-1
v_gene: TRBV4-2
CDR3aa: CASTSSPRGGNEQFF
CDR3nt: TGTGCCAGCACTAGCAGCCCTCGAGGGGGCAATGAGCAGTTCTTC